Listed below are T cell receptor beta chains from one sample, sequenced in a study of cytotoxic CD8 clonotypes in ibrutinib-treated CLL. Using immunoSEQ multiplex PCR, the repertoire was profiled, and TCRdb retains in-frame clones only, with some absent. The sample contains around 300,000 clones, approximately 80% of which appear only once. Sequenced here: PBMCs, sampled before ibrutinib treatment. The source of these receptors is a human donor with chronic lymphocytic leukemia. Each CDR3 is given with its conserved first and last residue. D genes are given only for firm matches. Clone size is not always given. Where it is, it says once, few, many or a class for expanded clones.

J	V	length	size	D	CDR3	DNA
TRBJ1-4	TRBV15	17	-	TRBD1	CATSRGQGYLSGEKLFF	TGTGCCACCAGCCGAGGACAGGGTTATCTTTCGGGTGAAAAACTGTTTTTT
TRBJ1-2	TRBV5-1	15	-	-	CASSLDTWTDYGYTF	TGCGCCAGCAGCTTGGATACCTGGACGGACTATGGCTACACCTTC
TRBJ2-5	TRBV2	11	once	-	CASARQETQYF	TGTGCCAGCGCCCGCCAAGAGACCCAGTACTTC
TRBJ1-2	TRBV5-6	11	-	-	CASSWNYGYTF	TGTGCCAGCAGCTGGAATTATGGCTACACCTTC
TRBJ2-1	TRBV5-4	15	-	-	CASTEAGQSYNEQFF	TGTGCCAGCACCGAAGCGGGACAATCCTACAATGAGCAGTTCTTC
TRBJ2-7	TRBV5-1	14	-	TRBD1	CASSSTGRGYEQYF	TGCGCCAGCAGCTCTACGGGCAGGGGGTACGAGCAGTACTTC
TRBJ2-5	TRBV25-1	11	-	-	CASSGLETQYF	TGTGCCAGCAGTGGATTAGAGACCCAGTACTTC
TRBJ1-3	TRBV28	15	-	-	CASSFRYNSGNTIYF	TGTGCCAGCAGTTTTCGATATAACTCTGGAAACACCATATATTTT
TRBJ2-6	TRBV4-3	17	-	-	CASSQDLFGSGANVLTF	TGCGCCAGCAGCCAAGATCTATTCGGTTCTGGGGCCAACGTCCTGACTTTC
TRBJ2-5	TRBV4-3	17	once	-	CASSQSTRGLGEETQYF	TGCGCCAGCAGCCAATCTACACGGGGTCTAGGGGAAGAGACCCAGTACTTC
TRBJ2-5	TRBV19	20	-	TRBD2	CASSTLFAMTSGRVIETQYF	TGTGCCAGTAGTACTCTTTTCGCGATGACTAGCGGGAGGGTAATAGAGACCCAGTACTTC
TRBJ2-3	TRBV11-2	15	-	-	CASTQGRGGTDTQYF	TGTGCCAGCACTCAGGGTAGGGGCGGGACAGATACGCAGTATTTT
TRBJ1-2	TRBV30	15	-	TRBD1	CAWSLRQGAPYGYTF	TGTGCCTGGAGTCTTCGACAGGGGGCGCCTTACGGCTACACCTTC
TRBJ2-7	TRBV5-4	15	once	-	CASSLSPLASYEQYF	TGTGCCAGCAGCTTGTCTCCCTTGGCCTCCTACGAGCAGTACTTC
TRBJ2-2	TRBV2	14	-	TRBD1	CASSRDRSTGELFF	TGTGCCAGCAGCCGGGACAGGTCCACCGGGGAGCTGTTTTTT
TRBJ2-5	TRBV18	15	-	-	CASSPGQPPQETQYF	TGTGCCAGCTCACCCGGGCAGCCCCCCCAAGAGACCCAGTACTTC
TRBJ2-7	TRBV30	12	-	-	CAWSVAGVEQYF	TGTGCCTGGAGTGTAGCTGGGGTAGAGCAGTACTTC
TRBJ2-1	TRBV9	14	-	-	CASSVAYSYNEQFF	TGTGCCAGCAGCGTAGCGTACTCCTACAATGAGCAGTTCTTC
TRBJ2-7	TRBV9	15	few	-	CASSVGSSGPYEQYF	TGTGCCAGCAGCGTAGGTAGTAGCGGCCCATACGAGCAGTACTTC
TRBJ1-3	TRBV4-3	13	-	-	CASSQKLGNTIYF	TGCGCCAGCAGCCAAAAGCTCGGAAACACCATATATTTT
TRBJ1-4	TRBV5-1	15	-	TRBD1	CASSHQGATNEKLFF	TGCGCCAGCAGTCATCAGGGGGCGACTAATGAAAAACTGTTTTTT
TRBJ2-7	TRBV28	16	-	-	CASSFPLATSLGEQYF	TGTGCCAGCAGTTTCCCACTAGCTACCTCATTGGGGGAGCAGTACTTC
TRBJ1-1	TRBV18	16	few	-	CASSPYGGANPTEAFF	TGTGCCAGCTCACCTTATGGGGGGGCGAACCCCACTGAAGCTTTCTTT
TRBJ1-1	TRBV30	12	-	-	CAWSVGQIEAFF	TGTGCCTGGAGCGTAGGGCAGATTGAAGCTTTCTTT
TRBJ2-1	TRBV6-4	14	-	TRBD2	CASSGLAGVNEQFF	TGTGCCAGCAGCGGACTAGCGGGAGTCAATGAGCAGTTCTTC
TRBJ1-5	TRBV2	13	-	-	CASRQDSHQPQHF	TGTGCCAGCAGGCAGGACAGCCATCAGCCCCAGCATTTT
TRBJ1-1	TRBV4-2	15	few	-	CASSQADRMNTEAFF	TGTGCCAGCAGCCAGGCAGACAGAATGAACACTGAAGCTTTCTTT
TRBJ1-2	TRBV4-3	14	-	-	CASSQVGKNYGYTF	TGCGCCAGCAGCCAAGTTGGGAAGAACTATGGCTACACCTTC
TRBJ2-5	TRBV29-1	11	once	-	CSVEEPETQYF	TGCAGCGTTGAAGAACCCGAGACCCAGTACTTC
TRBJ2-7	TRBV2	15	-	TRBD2	CASSAEGGSSYEQYF	TGTGCCAGCAGTGCTGAGGGAGGGAGCTCCTACGAGCAGTACTTC
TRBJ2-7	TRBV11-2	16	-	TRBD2	CASSLIAGGLLYEQYF	TGTGCCAGCAGCTTAATAGCGGGAGGGCTCTTGTACGAGCAGTACTTC
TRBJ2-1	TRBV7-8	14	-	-	CASSPRTVGNEQFF	TGTGCCAGCAGCCCACGGACGGTGGGCAATGAGCAGTTCTTC
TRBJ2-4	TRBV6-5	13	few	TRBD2	CASKTSGGNIQYF	TGTGCCAGCAAAACCTCGGGGGGAAACATTCAGTACTTC
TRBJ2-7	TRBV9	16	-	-	CASSVAPGAGAREQYF	TGTGCCAGCAGCGTAGCACCGGGAGCTGGCGCTAGGGAGCAGTACTTC
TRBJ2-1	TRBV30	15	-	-	CAWSTGGVLGHEQFF	TGTGCCTGGAGTACCGGGGGAGTCCTTGGTCATGAGCAGTTCTTC
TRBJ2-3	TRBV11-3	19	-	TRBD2	CASSGNAVPGLAGPDTQYF	TGTGCCAGCAGCGGAAATGCAGTTCCGGGACTAGCGGGGCCGGATACGCAGTATTTT
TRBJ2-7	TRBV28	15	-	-	CASNPRLVPRVEQYF	TGTGCCAGCAACCCCCGACTAGTACCTCGCGTCGAGCAGTACTTC
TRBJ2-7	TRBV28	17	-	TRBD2	CASSFFRASGPSYEQYF	TGTGCCAGCAGTTTTTTCAGGGCTAGCGGGCCCTCCTACGAGCAGTACTTC
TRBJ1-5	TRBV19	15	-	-	CASSSSQGRLGPQHF	TGTGCCAGTAGCTCCTCCCAGGGGCGATTGGGGCCCCAGCATTTT
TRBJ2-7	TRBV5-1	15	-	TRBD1	CASSFSGQESYEQYF	TGCGCCAGCAGCTTCTCCGGACAGGAGTCCTACGAGCAGTACTTC
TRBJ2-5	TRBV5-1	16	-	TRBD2	CASSLLAGGPQETQYF	TGCGCCAGCAGCTTGTTAGCGGGAGGCCCCCAAGAGACCCAGTACTTC
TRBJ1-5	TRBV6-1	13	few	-	CASSELGDQPQHF	TGTGCCAGCAGTGAACTAGGGGATCAGCCCCAGCATTTT
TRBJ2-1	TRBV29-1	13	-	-	CSERESSYNEQFF	TGCAGCGAACGGGAGAGCTCCTACAATGAGCAGTTCTTC
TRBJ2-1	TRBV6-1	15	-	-	CASSENRVSYNEQFF	TGTGCCAGCAGTGAAAACAGGGTCTCCTACAATGAGCAGTTCTTC
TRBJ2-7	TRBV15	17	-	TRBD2	CATSRDRASGSLFEQYF	TGTGCCACCAGCAGAGATCGGGCTAGCGGGAGTCTTTTCGAGCAGTACTTC
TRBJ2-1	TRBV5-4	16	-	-	CASSLDVWSSYNEQFF	TGTGCCAGCAGCTTGGACGTTTGGAGCTCCTACAATGAGCAGTTCTTC
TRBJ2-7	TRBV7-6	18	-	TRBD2	CASSTESGTSGVRYEQYF	TGTGCCAGCAGCACAGAATCCGGGACTAGCGGTGTTCGGTACGAGCAGTACTTC
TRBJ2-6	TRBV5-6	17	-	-	CASSPYTGEAGANVLTF	TGTGCCAGCAGCCCGTATACAGGGGAGGCTGGGGCCAACGTCCTGACTTTC
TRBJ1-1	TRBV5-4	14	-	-	CASNTQGGDTEAFF	TGTGCCAGCAACACCCAGGGAGGGGACACTGAAGCTTTCTTT
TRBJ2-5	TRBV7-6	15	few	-	CASSLDVIGWGTQYF	TGTGCCAGCAGCTTAGACGTTATAGGGTGGGGGACCCAGTACTTC
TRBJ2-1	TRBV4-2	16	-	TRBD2	CASSQDPTSGIDEQFF	TGTGCCAGCAGCCAAGATCCGACTAGCGGTATCGATGAGCAGTTCTTC
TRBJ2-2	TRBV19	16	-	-	CASNNPGLTNTGELFF	TGTGCCAGTAACAACCCCGGACTCACGAACACCGGGGAGCTGTTTTTT
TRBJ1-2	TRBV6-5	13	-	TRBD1	CASSSGTVDGYTF	TGTGCCAGCAGTTCCGGGACAGTCGATGGCTACACCTTC
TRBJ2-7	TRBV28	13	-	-	CASSPRVRAEQYF	TGTGCCAGCAGCCCCAGGGTTCGCGCCGAGCAGTACTTC
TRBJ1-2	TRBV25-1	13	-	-	CATGHAGVVGYTF	TGTGCCACCGGGCACGCGGGGGTGGTTGGCTACACCTTC
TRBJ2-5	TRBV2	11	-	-	CASTVRETQYF	TGTGCCAGCACCGTACGGGAGACCCAGTACTTC
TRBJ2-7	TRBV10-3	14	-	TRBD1	CAISVTGGGYEQYF	TGTGCCATCAGTGTGACAGGGGGTGGGTACGAGCAGTACTTC
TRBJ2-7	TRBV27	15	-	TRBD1	CASSLTGQGANEQYF	TGTGCCAGCAGTCTAACGGGACAGGGGGCTAACGAGCAGTACTTC
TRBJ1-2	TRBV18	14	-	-	CASSPRGADYGYTF	TGTGCCAGCTCACCACGGGGGGCGGACTATGGCTACACCTTC
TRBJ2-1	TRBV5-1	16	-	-	CASSLGSSTWQSEQFF	TGCGCCAGCAGCTTGGGAAGTAGCACCTGGCAGAGTGAGCAGTTCTTC